The 22 T cell receptor beta chains listed next were all sequenced from one sample in a study of blood T cell repertoires in COVID-19. Generated by immunoSEQ multiplex PCR, the TCRdb table keeps only in-frame clones and is missing some. In the table there are 90,000 to 110,000 clones, 85% to 90% of which are singletons. The specimen was peripheral blood. The receptors derive from a man over 45 with acute or convalescent COVID-19.

This chain joins TRBV5-6 and TRBJ1-2, with a possible D match to TRBD1 (5 bases). Trimming removed 2 bases from V and 4 bases from J, with 21 bases in between. Germline CDR1 reads SGHDT; CDR2 reads YYEEEE. There are 17 residues in the CDR3. The CDR3 DNA sequence: TGTGCCAGCAGCTTAGGGCTACAGGAACTCGGGCTCTATGGCTACACCTTC. It codes for CASSLGLQELGLYGYTF.

The gene calls are TRBV6-5 and TRBJ2-2, with D possibly being TRBD2 (7 bases). Germline CDR1 MNHEY, CDR2 SVGAGI. The V end was cut by 8 bases, the J end by 3 bases, with 16 bases between. This CDR3 is 15 amino acids long. CDR3: CASRTEGGDTGELFF. Here the CDR3 DNA reads TGTGCCAGCCGGACCGAGGGGGGGGACACCGGGGAGCTGTTTTTT.

The chain employs TRBV5-6 and TRBJ1-6, with D tentatively TRBD1 (6 bases). The CDR3 has 15 amino acids. Germline CDR1 is SGHDT and CDR2 is YYEEEE. With 4 bases removed from V and 6 bases from J, the gap between germline ends came to 14 bases. Here the CDR3 reads CASSPWTVSNSPLHF. In DNA form, the CDR3 reads TGTGCCAGCAGCCCGTGGACAGTTAGTAATTCACCCCTCCACTTT.

This clone was seen only once. The genes are TRBV7-8 and TRBJ2-1; 9 bases are shared with TRBD1. Germline loops: CDR1 SGHVS, CDR2 FQNEAQ. Trimming at V came to 5 bases and at J to 5 bases, leaving 19 bases not matched to a gene. This CDR3 region has 19 residues. CDR3 amino acids: CASSLRSTGGYSINNEQFF. CDR3 DNA: TGTGCCAGCAGCCTTAGATCGACAGGGGGTTACTCTATTAACAATGAGCAGTTCTTC.

The rearrangement joins TRBV5-1 to TRBJ2-7; no firm D call. This CDR3 spans 14 amino acids. Germline CDR1 SGHRS, CDR2 YFSETQ. Trimming stripped 0 bases from V and 2 bases from J, with 9 bases between. The DNA of the CDR3 is TGCGCCAGCAGCTTGGCGCCCGGAGCCTACGAGCAGTACTTC. This gives the protein CASSLAPGAYEQYF.

V and J are TRBV5-4 and TRBJ2-3, with TRBD1 identical over 9 bases. Per germline, CDR1 SGHNT and CDR2 YYREEE (reference sequence). CDR3 length equals 15 residues. V lost 0 bases and J lost 3; bases outside the gene matches: 2. The CDR3 bases are TGTGCCAGCAGCTTGGGGACAGGGGTAACAGATACGCAGTATTTT. Protein product: CASSLGTGVTDTQYF.

V and J are TRBV2 and TRBJ2-1; 10 bases fit TRBD1. There are 14 residues in the CDR3. The V and J ends lost 6 bases and 2 bases, in that order; junction bases with no gene match: 1. Germline-derived CDR1 and CDR2 are SNHLY and FYNNEI. The CDR3 DNA follows: TGTGCCAGCAGGGGGACAGGGGCCTACAATGAGCAGTTCTTC. This gives the protein CASRGTGAYNEQFF. The whole variable domain, filled in from reference TRBV2 and TRBJ2-1, reads EPEVTQTPSHQVTQMGQEVILRCVPISNHLYFYWYRQILGQKVEFLVSFYNNEISEKSEIFDDQFSVERPDGSNFTLKIRSTKLEDSAMYFCASRGTGAYNEQFFGPGTRLTVL.

The chain combines TRBV20-1 with TRBJ1-5, with TRBD1 as a possible D gene (6 bases). Trimming removed 3 bases at V and 3 bases at J, with 15 bases between. In germline, CDR1 is DFQATT, CDR2 SNEGSKA (reference sequence). The CDR3 runs 15 residues. CDR3 protein: CSASQMDRTNQPQHF. In nucleotides, the CDR3 is TGCAGTGCTAGTCAAATGGACAGAACCAATCAGCCCCAGCATTTT.

V is TRBV9 and J is TRBJ1-1; TRBD1 matches at 10 bases. Germline V CDR1 and CDR2: SGDLS, YYNGEE. This CDR3 region has 14 residues. Trimming took 4 bases from V and 6 from J; bases not matched to a gene: 6. As DNA, the CDR3 is TGTGCCAGCAGCCCGACAGGGGGCAAGGCTGAAGCTTTCTTT. Translating it yields CASSPTGGKAEAFF.

This chain connects TRBV18 to TRBJ2-7; D perhaps matches TRBD1 (6 bases). CDR1 KGHSH and CDR2 LQKENI come from the germline V gene. This CDR3 is built from 14 residues. V was cut by 4 bases and J by 5 bases, with 15 bases left in between. The CDR3 DNA sequence: TGTGCCAGCTCACTAACAGGGTCCAAGAACGAGCAGTACTTC. Translation gives CASSLTGSKNEQYF.

The chain uses TRBV5-6 and TRBJ2-5, with 10 bases fitting TRBD2. The CDR3 is 16 amino acids. The J segment lost 4 bases and the V segment lost 0 bases, leaving 6 bases of the junction unmatched. The germline V gene has CDR1 SGHDT and CDR2 YYEEEE. CDR3 nucleotides: TGTGCCAGCAGCTTGGTGGCTAGCGGGAGCCTAGAGACCCAGTACTTC. The encoded protein is CASSLVASGSLETQYF.

V usage is TRBV5-1 and J usage is TRBJ1-1, with D unclear. The V gene's germline CDR1 is SGHRS and CDR2 YFSETQ. Trimming cost V 4 bases and J 3 bases, with 10 bases left between them. The CDR3 loop spans 13 amino acids. The CDR3: CASSVNLDTEAFF. The CDR3 region has the DNA TGCGCCAGCAGCGTTAACTTAGACACTGAAGCTTTCTTT.

The rearrangement uses TRBV12-3 or TRBV12-4 and TRBJ2-5; D call uncertain. The CDR3 runs to 13 residues. V was trimmed by 5 bases and J by 2 bases, leaving 9 bases between them. CDR3 nucleotides: TGTGCCAGCAGTCAGACACAGCAAGAGACCCAGTACTTC. Translated, it gives CASSQTQQETQYF.

This rearrangement joins TRBV14 to TRBJ2-6; D perhaps matches TRBD1 (6 bases). Germline CDR1 and CDR2: SGHDN and FVKESK. Trimming removed 4 bases at V and 1 base at J, with 14 bases between. CDR3 length equals 17 residues. The CDR3 DNA reads as TGTGCCAGCAGCCGGGGGCCATACCATTCTGGGGCCAACGTCCTGACTTTC. Its protein is CASSRGPYHSGANVLTF.

The chain combines TRBV7-3 with TRBJ2-5; 10 bases line up with TRBD1. The germline V gene encodes CDR1 SGHTA and CDR2 FQGTGA. Unmatched junction bases numbered 8, after V lost 6 bases and J lost 4 bases. The CDR3 length is 15 residues. CDR3: CASSTGTGVGETQYF. CDR3 coding DNA: TGTGCCAGCAGTACAGGGACAGGGGTGGGAGAGACCCAGTACTTC.

This clone was detected a few times. The chain recombines TRBV11-3 with TRBJ2-7; 9 bases fit TRBD1. V lost 8 bases to trimming and J lost 6 bases; unmatched junction nucleotides: 8. Germline V gives CDR1 SGHNT, CDR2 YENEEA. The CDR3 runs to 13 residues. The CDR3 nucleotides read TGTGCCAGCGGCGGGGGACAGGGAGGCGAGCAGTACTTC. Encoded protein: CASGGGQGGEQYF.

This clone was found once. The chain couples TRBV7-3 to TRBJ1-2; possibly TRBD1 for D (5 bases). The CDR3 length is 15 residues. The germline gives CDR1 SGHTA, CDR2 FQGTGA. Between the trimmed V and J ends, which lost 2 bases and 8 bases, there was a span of 18 bases. The DNA of the CDR3 is TGTGCCAGCAGCTTAGGAGGGACCATACAGCAGGGCTACACCTTC. Translating gives CASSLGGTIQQGYTF. The full variable domain, its missing parts supplied by reference TRBV7-3 and TRBJ1-2, is GAGVSQTPSNKVTEKGKYVELRCDPISGHTALYWYRQSLGQGPEFLIYFQGTGAADDSGLPNDRFFAVRPEGSVSTLKIQRTERGDSAVYLCASSLGGTIQQGYTFGSGTRLTVV.

The chain has TRBV11-2 and TRBJ2-5; D is perhaps TRBD2 (7 bases). Looked up from germline, CDR1 is SGHAT and CDR2 is FQNNGV. The CDR3 has 15 residues. The ends were cut back, 0 bases at V and 5 bases at J, with 13 bases in the middle. The DNA for the CDR3 is TGTGCCAGCAGCTTAGAAGGGGGGGGGCTGGAGACCCAGTACTTC. Its protein product is CASSLEGGGLETQYF.

The rearrangement joins TRBV2 to TRBJ1-6, with D possibly TRBD1 on 6 matching bases. This CDR3 is 16 amino acids long. The V and J ends lost 2 bases and 9 bases respectively, with 17 bases between them. Germline CDR1 and CDR2: SNHLY and FYNNEI. The CDR3: CASSEWGGGQISPLHF. CDR3 sequence (DNA): TGTGCCAGCAGTGAATGGGGGGGTGGACAGATTTCACCCCTCCACTTT.

This chain uses TRBV19 with TRBJ1-2; unclear D gene. Germline CDR1 reads LNHDA; CDR2 reads SQIVND (reference sequence). CDR3 length: 13 residues. The ends were cut back, 1 base at V and 8 bases at J, with 11 bases in the middle. The CDR3 is CASSIGFKPGYTF. Written as DNA, the CDR3 is TGTGCCAGTAGTATAGGGTTTAAGCCGGGCTACACCTTC.

V is TRBV20-1 and J is TRBJ2-5; TRBD1 matches 8 bases. The length of the CDR3 is 13 residues. With 3 bases clipped from V and 4 bases from J, the junction kept 4 bases outside the gene matches. Per germline, CDR1 DFQATT and CDR2 SNEGSKA (reference sequence). In DNA form, the CDR3 reads TGCAGTGCTAGTCTTCAGGGGGCAGAGACCCAGTACTTC. Translated, it gives CSASLQGAETQYF.

This clone was seen a handful of times. The J gene is TRBJ1-2, the V gene TRBV5-4; D gene ambiguous. The CDR3 has 15 residues. V was trimmed by 6 bases and J by 3 bases, leaving 18 bases between them. Germline V lookup: CDR1 SGHNT, CDR2 YYREEE (reference sequence). CDR3 nucleotide sequence: TGTGCCAGCACCCCGGTTAGCGGTCTTGACTATGGCTACACCTTC. It specifies CASTPVSGLDYGYTF. The whole variable domain, filled in from reference TRBV5-4 and TRBJ1-2, reads ETGVTQSPTHLIKTRGQQVTLRCSSQSGHNTVSWYQQALGQGPQFIFQYYREEENGRGNFPPRFSGLQFPNYSSELNVNALELDDSALYLCASTPVSGLDYGYTFGSGTRLTVV.